The 23 T cell receptor beta chains in this list originate from one sample, sequenced in a study of blood T cell repertoires in COVID-19. Assay used: immunoSEQ multiplex PCR; TCRdb lists only in-frame clones, some missing. Among a few hundred thousand clones, 89% were seen once, and the ten largest hold more than 9%. Sequencing was carried out using PBMCs or T cells enriched from blood (not recorded which). The origin of the receptors is a young woman who had recovered from COVID-19.

This sequence joins TRBV11-3 and TRBJ2-3; tentative D call: TRBD1 (6 bases). V lost 6 bases to trimming and J lost 6 bases, with 22 bases between them. The CDR3 has 16 residues. Germline V CDR1 and CDR2: SGHNT, YENEEA. CDR3 in amino acids: CASRYFTGHLGDTQYF. CDR3 coding DNA: TGTGCCAGCAGATATTTTACAGGGCACCTGGGGGATACGCAGTATTTT.

J is TRBJ1-1 and V is TRBV5-6; 9 positions match TRBD1. This CDR3 has 16 residues. V shed 7 bases and J 4 bases; nucleotides not matched to a gene: 14. Germline lookup yields CDR1 SGHDT and CDR2 YYEEEE. CDR3 in amino acids: CASAVGQGWGSTEAFF. Here the CDR3 DNA reads TGTGCCAGCGCCGTAGGACAGGGGTGGGGGAGCACTGAAGCTTTCTTT.

This chain uses TRBV2 with TRBJ1-5; D perhaps matches TRBD1 (5 bases). In germline, CDR1 is SNHLY, CDR2 FYNNEI. The CDR3 contains 15 residues. V was clipped by 3 bases and J by 6 bases, with 15 bases between them. The CDR3 loop is CASSDDSALGQPQHF. CDR3 DNA sequence: TGTGCCAGCAGTGATGACAGCGCCCTCGGTCAGCCCCAGCATTTT.

This clone was found a few times. The V call is TRBV29-1, the J call TRBJ1-1, with D maybe TRBD1 (5 bases). CDR3 length: 12 amino acids. From germline, CDR1 is SQVTM and CDR2 ANQGSEA. The V end was cut by 5 bases, the J end by 1 base, with 8 bases between. The CDR3 sequence: CSVMQGNTEAFF. The CDR3 DNA reads TGCAGCGTTATGCAGGGGAACACTGAAGCTTTCTTT.

For the CDR3, the DNA is TGTGCCAGCAGCCGAGACAGGGCACTTAATGAAAAACTGTTTTTT. Translating gives CASSRDRALNEKLFF. This sequence joins TRBV7-9 and TRBJ1-4, with 7 bases fitting TRBD1. V shed 5 bases, J shed 4 bases, and the junction held 7 bases outside the gene matches. Germline values: CDR1 SEHNR, CDR2 FQNEAQ (reference sequence). The CDR3 covers 15 residues.

The V call is TRBV5-6, the J call TRBJ1-2, with a possible D match to TRBD1 (6 bases). V was trimmed by 4 bases and J by 2 bases, leaving 9 bases between them. CDR1 and CDR2 (germline): SGHDT, YYEEEE. This CDR3 has 13 residues. CDR3 sequence reads: CASSARGNYGYTF. The CDR3 bases are TGTGCCAGCAGCGCCAGGGGAAACTATGGCTACACCTTC.

A remark on this clone: Other nucleotide sequences in the sample specify the same CDR3. V is TRBV19 and J is TRBJ1-5; the match to TRBD1 covers 7 bases. The germline V gene encodes CDR1 LNHDA and CDR2 SQIVND (reference sequence). The CDR3 has 15 amino acids. V dropped 5 bases and J dropped 2; count of bases not matched to a gene: 6. CDR3 DNA: TGTGCCAGTAGTCGACAGGGAGAGGGCAATCAGCCCCAGCATTTT. Translating gives CASSRQGEGNQPQHF. The full variable domain, completed using reference TRBV19 and TRBJ1-5, is DGGITQSPKYLFRKEGQNVTLSCEQNLNHDAMYWYRQDPGQGLRLIYYSQIVNDFQKGDIAEGYSVSREKKESFPLTVTSAQKNPTAFYLCASSRQGEGNQPQHFGDGTRLSIL.

The CDR3: CASSPPVTWAGELFF. CDR3 in DNA: TGTGCCAGCAGCCCACCAGTGACCTGGGCGGGGGAGCTGTTTTTT. The chain carries TRBV7-8 and TRBJ2-2; D gene ambiguous. Germline lookup yields CDR1 SGHVS and CDR2 FQNEAQ. There are 15 residues in the CDR3. Trimming removed 5 bases from V and 8 bases from J, with 18 bases in between.

The chain uses TRBV11-2 and TRBJ2-3; 13 bases are a match to TRBD2. Germline lookup yields CDR1 SGHAT and CDR2 FQNNGV. J was trimmed by 3 bases and V by 3 bases; bases with no gene match: 9. The CDR3 runs 18 residues. DNA of the CDR3: TGTGCCAGCAGCTTTCAACCTCAGACTAGCGGGAGGACAGATACGCAGTATTTT. Protein product: CASSFQPQTSGRTDTQYF.

The chain has TRBV29-1 and TRBJ2-7, with TRBD1 identical over 10 bases. Germline trimming cut 2 bases from V and 3 bases from J; bases unmatched to any gene: 10. Germline V gene lookup returns CDR1 SQVTM and CDR2 ANQGSEA. CDR3 length: 16 amino acids. The CDR3 loop reads CSVEKLTGQGYYEQYF. In DNA, the CDR3 is TGCAGCGTTGAAAAGCTCACGGGACAGGGGTACTACGAGCAGTACTTC.

The genes are TRBV28 and TRBJ1-1, with 11 bases fitting TRBD1. The CDR3 is made up of 15 amino acids. Germline V gene sequence: CDR1 MDHEN, CDR2 SYDVKM. The V segment lost 6 bases and the J segment 7 bases; nucleotides outside the gene matches: 10. DNA of the CDR3: TGTGCCAGCAGAGGGGACAGGGGGGGTAGCATTGAAGCTTTCTTT. Its protein product is CASRGDRGGSIEAFF.

This chain joins TRBV6-5 and TRBJ2-1; 9 nucleotides line up with TRBD2. Germline V lookup: CDR1 MNHEY, CDR2 SVGAGI. The CDR3 is 15 amino acids. Trimming cost V 2 bases and J 2 bases; bases outside gene matches: 1. The CDR3 region is CASSYASGTYNEQFF. The CDR3, as DNA: TGTGCCAGCAGTTACGCTAGCGGGACCTACAATGAGCAGTTCTTC.

The chain links TRBV28 to TRBJ2-3; the match to TRBD1 covers 7 bases. There are 18 residues in the CDR3. From germline, CDR1 is MDHEN and CDR2 SYDVKM. Trimming took 3 bases from V and 1 from J; bases not matched to a gene: 13. The CDR3 coding sequence is TGTGCCAGCAGTTTCGGGCAGGGGGTTTTTAGTGGCACAGATACGCAGTATTTT. Protein product: CASSFGQGVFSGTDTQYF.

This clone has more than one count but fewer than ten. V is TRBV12-3 or TRBV12-4 and J is TRBJ2-2; no clear D. V gave up 5 bases and J gave up 5 bases, with 9 bases separating them. This CDR3 has 13 residues. CDR3: CASSPPLTGELFF. The CDR3 DNA sequence: TGTGCCAGCAGTCCTCCTTTAACCGGGGAGCTGTTTTTT.

The gene calls are TRBV3-1 (or the pseudogene TRBV3-2) and TRBJ1-5; 10 bases match TRBD1. CDR1 and CDR2 from the germline V gene are LGHDT and YNNKEL (reference sequence). The length of the CDR3 is 16 residues. V lost 0 bases, J lost 6 bases, and 5 bases stayed unmatched. The CDR3 sequence: CASSQEWTGGIQPQHF. The CDR3 nucleotides read TGTGCCAGCAGCCAAGAATGGACAGGGGGTATTCAGCCCCAGCATTTT.

The rearrangement links TRBV6-5 to TRBJ1-1, with unresolved D. The V end lost 6 bases, the J end lost 3 bases, and 8 bases lay between the germline ends. CDR3 length: 12 residues. CDR1 is MNHEY, CDR2 SVGAGI, per germline. This chain's CDR3 is CASRTGYTEAFF. As DNA, the CDR3 is TGTGCCAGCAGAACGGGGTACACTGAAGCTTTCTTT.

The chain joins TRBV19 to TRBJ2-1; tentative D call: TRBD1 (6 bases). The CDR3 is 13 amino acids. Trimming shortened V by 7 bases and J by 7 bases, and 14 bases separated the two germline ends. Germline CDR1 is LNHDA and CDR2 is SQIVND (reference sequence). Here the CDR3 reads CASNNPQGNEQFF. CDR3 DNA: TGTGCCAGTAATAACCCCCAGGGGAATGAGCAGTTCTTC.

The chain couples TRBV5-1 to TRBJ2-6, with 10 bases identical to TRBD1. Germline CDR1 reads SGHRS; CDR2 reads YFSETQ. This CDR3 has 17 amino acids. The V segment lost 4 bases and the J segment 0 bases; nucleotides outside the gene matches: 4. CDR3 sequence: CASSRGQGNSGANVLTF. The CDR3 DNA sequence: TGCGCCAGCAGCAGGGGACAGGGGAACTCTGGGGCCAACGTCCTGACTTTC. The full variable domain, rest sourced from reference TRBV5-1 and TRBJ2-6, is KAGVTQTPRYLIKTRGQQVTLSCSPISGHRSVSWYQQTPGQGLQFLFEYFSETQRNKGNFPGRFSGRQFSNSRSEMNVSTLELGDSALYLCASSRGQGNSGANVLTFGAGSRLTVL.

The gene calls are TRBV6-4 and TRBJ2-1; D is perhaps TRBD2 (5 bases). Germline CDR1 reads MRHNA; CDR2 reads SNTAGT. V was shortened by 5 bases and J by 7 bases, with 15 bases between the two germline ends. The CDR3 spans 14 residues. The CDR3 here is CASSSGLEGNEQFF. In nucleotides, the CDR3 is TGTGCCAGCAGTTCAGGACTGGAAGGGAATGAGCAGTTCTTC.

The gene calls are TRBV2 and TRBJ1-2; 7 bases are shared with TRBD1. V shed 1 base and J 8 bases; nucleotides not matched to a gene: 7. The CDR3 consists of 14 residues. Germline V lookup: CDR1 SNHLY, CDR2 FYNNEI. The chain's CDR3 is CASSEGDSLRGYTF. The CDR3 DNA is TGTGCCAGCAGTGAAGGGGACAGCCTCCGAGGCTACACCTTC.

Comment on this clone: Other DNA sequences in this sample translate to the same CDR3. The chain combines TRBV18 with TRBJ1-4; D not certain. This CDR3 has 14 amino acids. In germline, CDR1 is KGHSH, CDR2 LQKENI. V shed 6 bases and J shed 0 bases, with 8 bases lying between them. As DNA, the CDR3 is TGTGCCAGCTCCCCAGGAGCAACTAATGAAAAACTGTTTTTT. It encodes CASSPGATNEKLFF.

The chain recombines TRBV27 with TRBJ1-5; 7 nucleotides line up with TRBD1. In germline, CDR1 is MNHEY, CDR2 SMNVEV (reference sequence). The CDR3 is 17 amino acids. V gave up 6 bases and J gave up 7 bases; unmatched junction bases: 18. The CDR3 is CASRMAGGTELGQPQHF. DNA for the CDR3: TGTGCCAGCAGGATGGCAGGGGGAACGGAGCTTGGACAGCCCCAGCATTTT.

The chain carries TRBV12-3 or TRBV12-4 and TRBJ1-1; D is possibly TRBD1 (5 bases). The germline V and J ends were trimmed by 2 bases and 7 bases, with 11 bases remaining between them. The CDR3 runs to 13 residues. CDR3 DNA sequence: TGTGCCAGCAGTTTAATCCAGGGACTTGAAGCTTTCTTT. Protein product: CASSLIQGLEAFF.